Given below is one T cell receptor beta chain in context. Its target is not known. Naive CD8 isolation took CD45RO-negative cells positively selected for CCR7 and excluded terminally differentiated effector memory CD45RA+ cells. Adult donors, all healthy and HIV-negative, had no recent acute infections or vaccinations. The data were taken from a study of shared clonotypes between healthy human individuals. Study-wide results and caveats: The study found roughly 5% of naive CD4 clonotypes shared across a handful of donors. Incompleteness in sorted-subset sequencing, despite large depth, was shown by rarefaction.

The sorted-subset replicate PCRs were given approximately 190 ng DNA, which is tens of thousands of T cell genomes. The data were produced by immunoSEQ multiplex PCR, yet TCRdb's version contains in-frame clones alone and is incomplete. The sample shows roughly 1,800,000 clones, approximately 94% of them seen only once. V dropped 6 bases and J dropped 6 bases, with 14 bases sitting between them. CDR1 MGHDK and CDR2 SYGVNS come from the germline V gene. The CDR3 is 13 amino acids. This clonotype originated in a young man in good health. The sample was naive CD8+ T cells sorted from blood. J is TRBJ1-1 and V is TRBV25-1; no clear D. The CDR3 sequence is CASSLGGMAEAFF. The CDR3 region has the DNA TGTGCCAGCAGCCTTGGAGGGATGGCTGAAGCTTTCTTT.